The 27 T cell receptor beta chains reported below all come from one sample, sequenced in a study of B cell selection in AIRE deficiency. Measured with immunoSEQ multiplex PCR; TCRdb has only the in-frame clones, and not every one. The sample consists of under 30,000 clones, around 95% of them appearing once. Conventional CD4 T cells were sorted as CD4+CD127+ cells. Sequenced: CD4+CD127+ conventional T cells sorted from PBMCs. These receptors came from a human donor in good health.

The V call is TRBV6-5, the J call TRBJ2-7; D unresolved. Trimming removed 6 bases at V and 3 bases at J, with 12 bases between. Germline V CDR1 and CDR2: MNHEY, SVGAGI. The CDR3 extends over 13 amino acids. The CDR3 loop reads CASRPRWDYEQYF. Here the CDR3 DNA reads TGTGCCAGCAGACCACGATGGGACTACGAGCAGTACTTC.

CDR3 amino acids: CASSRQGGNQPQHF. As DNA, the CDR3 is TGTGCCAGCAGCCGACAGGGGGGTAATCAGCCCCAGCATTTT. This chain joins TRBV5-6 and TRBJ1-5; 9 bases map to TRBD1. The V gene's germline CDR1 is SGHDT and CDR2 YYEEEE. The CDR3 is made up of 14 amino acids. V lost 4 bases to trimming and J lost 4 bases; unmatched junction nucleotides: 3. The variable domain in full, completed from reference TRBV5-6 and TRBJ1-5, reads DAGVTQSPTHLIKTRGQQVTLRCSPKSGHDTVSWYQQALGQGPQFIFQYYEEEERQRGNFPDRFSGHQFPNYSSELNVNALLLGDSALYLCASSRQGGNQPQHFGDGTRLSIL.

This clone has a single count. V gene TRBV5-4 combines with J gene TRBJ2-1; perhaps D is TRBD1 or TRBD2 (5 bases each). V lost 0 bases to trimming and J lost 7 bases, with 11 bases between them. The CDR3 contains 14 residues. Germline CDR1 reads SGHNT; CDR2 reads YYREEE (reference sequence). The CDR3 DNA reads TGTGCCAGCAGCTTGGGGGGACCCCGGAATGAGCAGTTCTTC. This encodes CASSLGGPRNEQFF. Combining the CDR3 with reference TRBV5-4 and TRBJ2-1 gives the whole variable domain ETGVTQSPTHLIKTRGQQVTLRCSSQSGHNTVSWYQQALGQGPQFIFQYYREEENGRGNFPPRFSGLQFPNYSSELNVNALELDDSALYLCASSLGGPRNEQFFGPGTRLTVL.

The chain is built from TRBV10-2 and TRBJ1-4; 7 positions match TRBD1. This CDR3 has 13 amino acids. Per the germline V gene, CDR1 is WSHSY and CDR2 is SAAADI. Trimming removed 8 bases from V and 4 bases from J; junction bases left unmatched: 4. The CDR3 here is CASRGTDNEKLFF. CDR3 coding DNA: TGCGCCAGCCGCGGGACAGATAATGAAAAACTGTTTTTT.

This chain joins TRBV5-1 and TRBJ2-5, with 9 bases identical to TRBD1. The germline V gene encodes CDR1 SGHRS and CDR2 YFSETQ. This CDR3 region has 14 residues. With 4 bases clipped from V and 4 bases from J, the junction kept 5 bases outside the gene matches. CDR3 sequence reads: CASSVGQGGETQYF. As DNA, the CDR3 is TGCGCCAGCAGCGTGGGACAGGGAGGAGAGACCCAGTACTTC.

This chain joins TRBV7-4 and TRBJ1-5; weak D call: TRBD1 (5 bases). The CDR3 consists of 18 residues. Germline lookup yields CDR1 SGHVT and CDR2 SQSDAQ. The V and J ends lost 6 bases and 2 bases respectively, with 23 bases between them. This CDR3 reads CASRWGREGGDGNQPQHF. CDR3 in DNA: TGTGCCAGCAGATGGGGCAGGGAAGGAGGGGATGGCAATCAGCCCCAGCATTTT.

This clone was picked up one time. The V call is TRBV4-2, the J call TRBJ2-1; 11 nucleotides line up with TRBD2. CDR1 is LGHNA, CDR2 YNFKEQ, per germline. Trimming cost V 2 bases and J 9 bases; bases outside gene matches: 3. There are 14 residues in the CDR3. CDR3 nucleotide sequence: TGTGCCAGCAGCCAAAACCTAGCGGGAGGTGAGCAGTTCTTC. It translates to CASSQNLAGGEQFF.

J is TRBJ2-5 and V is TRBV10-1; possibly TRBD2 for D (6 bases). V gave up 0 bases and J gave up 5 bases, with 16 bases separating them. The CDR3 is 16 residues long. CDR1 is WNHNN, CDR2 SYGVQD, per germline (reference sequence). As DNA, the CDR3 is TGCGCCAGCAGTGAGTCAGGAGCCTCGGCGGGGGAGACCCAGTACTTC. It translates to CASSESGASAGETQYF.

J is TRBJ2-5 and V is TRBV5-5; weak D call: TRBD1 (6 bases). The CDR3 loop spans 19 amino acids. Germline V lookup: CDR1 SGHKS, CDR2 YYEKEE (reference sequence). V was pared by 1 base and J by 0 bases, with 22 bases between. The CDR3 coding sequence is TGTGCCAGCAGCTTGTTAGGGGCTGGGGGCCGAGGGTACCAAGAGACCCAGTACTTC. This encodes CASSLLGAGGRGYQETQYF.

V gene TRBV2 combines with J gene TRBJ2-5; 12 bases are a match to TRBD2. The CDR3 covers 15 residues. The germline V gene has CDR1 SNHLY and CDR2 FYNNEI. Trimming cost V 9 bases and J 2 bases; bases outside gene matches: 7. The CDR3 region is CASTGTSGQQETQYF. CDR3 nucleotides: TGTGCCAGTACGGGGACTAGCGGGCAACAAGAGACCCAGTACTTC. Full variable domain (outside the CDR3, taken from reference TRBV2 and TRBJ2-5): EPEVTQTPSHQVTQMGQEVILRCVPISNHLYFYWYRQILGQKVEFLVSFYNNEISEKSEIFDDQFSVERPDGSNFTLKIRSTKLEDSAMYFCASTGTSGQQETQYFGPGTRLLVL.

The chain recombines TRBV19 with TRBJ1-1, with 9 positions matching TRBD1. Germline CDR1 is LNHDA and CDR2 is SQIVND (reference sequence). Losses at the gene ends were 6 bases for V and 4 bases for J; bases not matched to a gene: 6. The CDR3 totals 14 residues. The CDR3 here is CASSHRGRGTEAFF. The CDR3 nucleotides are TGTGCCAGTAGCCACAGGGGGCGGGGCACTGAAGCTTTCTTT.

This clone was recorded a few times. The rearrangement uses TRBV7-2 and TRBJ2-7, with no clear D. CDR3 length equals 14 residues. V was trimmed by 4 bases and J by 1 base, leaving 11 bases between them. CDR1 is SGHTA, CDR2 FQGNSA, per germline. CDR3 coding DNA: TGTGCCAGCAGCTATAGGACCCAGTCCTACGAGCAGTACTTC. Translating it yields CASSYRTQSYEQYF.

The gene calls are TRBV9 and TRBJ2-5; the match to TRBD2 covers 8 bases. CDR1 is SGDLS, CDR2 YYNGEE, per germline. Trimming at V came to 0 bases and at J to 4 bases, leaving 8 bases not matched to a gene. CDR3 length: 16 residues. The CDR3 sequence is CASSVDPGGVGETQYF. The CDR3 coding sequence is TGTGCCAGCAGCGTAGATCCCGGGGGGGTAGGAGAGACCCAGTACTTC.

The chain links TRBV6-6 to TRBJ2-1; a possible D gene is TRBD2 (5 bases). Between the trimmed V and J ends, which lost 5 bases and 1 base, there was a span of 15 bases. The CDR3 loop spans 16 amino acids. Per the germline V gene, CDR1 is MNHNY and CDR2 is SVGAGI (reference sequence). This CDR3 reads CASSPAGGSSYNEQFF. In DNA, the CDR3 is TGTGCCAGCAGTCCGGCGGGCGGGTCGTCCTACAATGAGCAGTTCTTC.

CDR3: CASRDSGANVLTF. In DNA, the CDR3 is TGTGCCAGCAGGGACTCTGGGGCCAACGTCCTGACTTTC. The chain is built from TRBV7-2 and TRBJ2-6; the D is unclear. The CDR3 is made up of 13 amino acids. Trimming took 6 bases from V and 0 from J, leaving 3 bases between them. Germline V gene data show CDR1 as SGHTA and CDR2 as FQGNSA.

V usage is TRBV18 and J usage is TRBJ2-2; no clear D. CDR1 KGHSH and CDR2 LQKENI come from the germline V gene. The CDR3 extends over 13 amino acids. V was shortened by 8 bases and J by 0 bases, with 7 bases between the two germline ends. The CDR3 DNA is TGTGCCAGCACTTTATCGAACACCGGGGAGCTGTTTTTT. This gives the protein CASTLSNTGELFF.

The genes are TRBV14 and TRBJ2-2, with D unresolved. The CDR3 extends over 13 amino acids. V dropped 1 base and J dropped 6 bases, with 6 bases sitting between them. Germline CDR1 is SGHDN and CDR2 is FVKESK. This CDR3 is CASSQGRPGELFF. DNA of the CDR3: TGTGCCAGCAGCCAAGGGCGTCCCGGGGAGCTGTTTTTT.

This sequence joins TRBV7-2 and TRBJ1-3; D remains unclear. This CDR3 has 16 residues. Germline CDR1 SGHTA, CDR2 FQGNSA. Trimming pared 1 base from V and 2 bases from J, leaving 12 bases between. The CDR3 reads CASSLDGVAAGNTIYF. The CDR3 region has the DNA TGTGCCAGCAGCTTAGATGGGGTAGCGGCTGGAAACACCATATATTTT.

The CDR3 protein is CASSLGIQETQYF. CDR3 sequence (DNA): TGTGCCAGCAGCTTAGGGATTCAAGAGACCCAGTACTTC. The V gene is TRBV5-4, the J gene TRBJ2-5; D is uncertain. This CDR3 spans 13 amino acids. CDR1 and CDR2 (germline): SGHNT, YYREEE (reference sequence). Trimming stripped 2 bases from V and 2 bases from J, with 7 bases between.

Here the CDR3 DNA reads TGTGCCAGCTCACCACCGGTTAGGGCCGGCGCCTACGAGCAGTACTTC. Translating it yields CASSPPVRAGAYEQYF. The V gene is TRBV18, the J gene TRBJ2-7; no reliable D call. This CDR3 has 16 residues. Germline V gene lookup returns CDR1 KGHSH and CDR2 LQKENI. The V end was cut by 0 bases, the J end by 2 bases, with 14 bases between.

The chain has TRBV29-1 and TRBJ1-1; TRBD1 matches 11 bases. The CDR3 is 14 amino acids. Losses at the gene ends were 3 bases for V and 5 bases for J; bases not matched to a gene: 5. Germline CDR1 is SQVTM and CDR2 is ANQGSEA. Here the CDR3 DNA reads TGCAGCGTTGATTGGGGACAGGGGGGTACTGAAGCTTTCTTT. Encoded protein: CSVDWGQGGTEAFF.

This rearrangement joins TRBV9 to TRBJ2-3; D gene unclear. Germline V gives CDR1 SGDLS, CDR2 YYNGEE. This CDR3 is built from 14 residues. Deletions cut 0 bases from V and 2 bases from J, with 7 bases between. This CDR3 is CASSVEVFTDTQYF. The CDR3 region has the DNA TGTGCCAGCAGCGTAGAAGTTTTCACAGATACGCAGTATTTT.

The chain links TRBV18 to TRBJ1-2, with D uncertain. CDR3 size: 18 residues. CDR1 and CDR2 (germline): KGHSH, LQKENI. Trimming shortened V by 5 bases and J by 4 bases, and 26 bases separated the two germline ends. The CDR3 sequence is CASSREDPLVAASYGYTF. CDR3 in DNA: TGTGCCAGCTCAAGAGAGGACCCCCTCGTTGCCGCTTCCTATGGCTACACCTTC.

This chain joins TRBV11-2 and TRBJ2-7; 8 bases align to TRBD2. This CDR3 is built from 17 residues. The germline CDR1 and CDR2 sequences are SGHAT and FQNNGV. With V trimmed by 1 base and J by 3 bases, 11 bases remained unmatched. The CDR3 sequence is CASSLAPSLAGFYEQYF. The CDR3, as DNA: TGTGCCAGCAGCTTAGCCCCATCCTTAGCGGGGTTCTACGAGCAGTACTTC.

V is TRBV5-4 and J is TRBJ2-2; D perhaps matches TRBD2 (5 bases). The CDR3 runs 15 residues. CDR1 is SGHNT, CDR2 YYREEE, per germline (reference sequence). V was shortened by 3 bases and J by 4 bases, with 13 bases between the two germline ends. The chain's CDR3 is CASSSDFRTTGELFF. The CDR3 DNA is TGTGCCAGCAGCTCGGACTTCCGAACCACCGGGGAGCTGTTTTTT.

The chain is built from TRBV18 and TRBJ1-1; 11 nucleotides line up with TRBD1. Germline trimming cut 3 bases from V and 1 base from J; bases unmatched to any gene: 4. Per germline, CDR1 KGHSH and CDR2 LQKENI. The CDR3 covers 16 residues. The CDR3 DNA follows: TGTGCCAGCTCACCGGGACAGGGGGTAGGGAACACTGAAGCTTTCTTT. Its protein product is CASSPGQGVGNTEAFF.

The J gene is TRBJ2-6, the V gene TRBV5-1; 8 positions match TRBD1. The CDR3 totals 19 residues. J was trimmed by 0 bases and V by 0 bases; bases with no gene match: 8. Germline assignment: CDR1 SGHRS and CDR2 YFSETQ. The CDR3 loop reads CASSLGTGTGRSGANVLTF. In nucleotides, the CDR3 is TGCGCCAGCAGCTTGGGAACCGGGACAGGCCGCTCTGGGGCCAACGTCCTGACTTTC.